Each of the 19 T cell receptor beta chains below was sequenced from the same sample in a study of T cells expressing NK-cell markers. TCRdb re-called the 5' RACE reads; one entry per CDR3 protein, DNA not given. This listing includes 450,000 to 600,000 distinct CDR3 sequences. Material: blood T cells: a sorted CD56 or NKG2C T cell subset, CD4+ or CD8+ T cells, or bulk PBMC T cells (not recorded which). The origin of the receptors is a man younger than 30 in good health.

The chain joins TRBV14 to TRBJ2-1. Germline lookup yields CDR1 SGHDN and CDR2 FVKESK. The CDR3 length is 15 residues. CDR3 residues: CASSQVLSSYNEQFF.

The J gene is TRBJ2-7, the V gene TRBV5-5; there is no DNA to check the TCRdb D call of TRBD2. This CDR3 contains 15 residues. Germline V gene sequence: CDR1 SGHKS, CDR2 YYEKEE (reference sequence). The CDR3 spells CASSPRTSGNYEQYF.

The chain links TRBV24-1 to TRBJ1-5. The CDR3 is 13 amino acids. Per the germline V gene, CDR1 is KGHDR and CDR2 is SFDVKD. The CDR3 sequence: CATSPRADQPQHF.

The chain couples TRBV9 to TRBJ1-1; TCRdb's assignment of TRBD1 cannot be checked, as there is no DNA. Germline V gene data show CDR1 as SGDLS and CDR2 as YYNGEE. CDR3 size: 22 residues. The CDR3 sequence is CASSVSYSPGTGGEESWTEAFF.

This CDR3 reads CASSAVGDTGELFF. The rearrangement links TRBV6-1 to TRBJ2-2; TCRdb names TRBD1, which stays unverified in the absence of DNA. The CDR3 runs to 14 residues. Germline V gives CDR1 MNHNS, CDR2 SASEGT.

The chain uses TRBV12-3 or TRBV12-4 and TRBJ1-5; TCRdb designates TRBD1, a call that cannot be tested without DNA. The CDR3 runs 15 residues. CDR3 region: CASSFTGPRNQPQHF.

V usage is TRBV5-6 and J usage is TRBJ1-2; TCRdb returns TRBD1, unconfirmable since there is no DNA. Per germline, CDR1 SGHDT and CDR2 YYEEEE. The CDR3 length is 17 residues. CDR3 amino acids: CASRLHDGADLNYGYTF.

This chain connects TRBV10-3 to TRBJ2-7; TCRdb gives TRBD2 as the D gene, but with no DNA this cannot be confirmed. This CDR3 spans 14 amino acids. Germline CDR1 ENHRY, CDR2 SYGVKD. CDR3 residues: CATHPGLGTYEQYF.

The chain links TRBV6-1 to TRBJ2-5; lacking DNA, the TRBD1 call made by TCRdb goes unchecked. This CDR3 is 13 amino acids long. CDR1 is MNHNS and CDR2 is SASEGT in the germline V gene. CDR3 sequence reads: CAGARTVQETQYF.

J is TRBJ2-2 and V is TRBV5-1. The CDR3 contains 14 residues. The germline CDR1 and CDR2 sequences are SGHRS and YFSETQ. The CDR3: CASSPGQAPGELFF.

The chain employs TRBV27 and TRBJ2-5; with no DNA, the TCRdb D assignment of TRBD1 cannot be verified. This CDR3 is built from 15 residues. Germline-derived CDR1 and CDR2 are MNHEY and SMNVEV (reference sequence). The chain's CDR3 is CASSQIPTGLETQYF.

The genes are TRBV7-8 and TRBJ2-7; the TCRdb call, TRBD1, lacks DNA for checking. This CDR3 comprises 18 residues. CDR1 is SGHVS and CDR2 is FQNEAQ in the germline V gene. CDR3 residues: CASSFPRAGRGGFYEQYF.

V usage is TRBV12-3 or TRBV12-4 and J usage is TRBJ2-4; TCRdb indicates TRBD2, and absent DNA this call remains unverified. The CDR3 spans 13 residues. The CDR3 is CASSIGTSGSQYF.

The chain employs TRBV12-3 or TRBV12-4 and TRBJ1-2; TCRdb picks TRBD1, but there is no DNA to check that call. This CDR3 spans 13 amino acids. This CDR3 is CASSGAVMYGYTF.

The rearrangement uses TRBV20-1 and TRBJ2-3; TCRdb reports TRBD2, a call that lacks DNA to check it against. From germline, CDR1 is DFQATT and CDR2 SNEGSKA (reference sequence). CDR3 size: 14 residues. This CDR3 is CSATGLGFTDTQYF.

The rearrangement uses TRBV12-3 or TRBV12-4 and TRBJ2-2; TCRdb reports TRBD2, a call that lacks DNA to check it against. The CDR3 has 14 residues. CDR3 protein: CASAGLALSGELFF.

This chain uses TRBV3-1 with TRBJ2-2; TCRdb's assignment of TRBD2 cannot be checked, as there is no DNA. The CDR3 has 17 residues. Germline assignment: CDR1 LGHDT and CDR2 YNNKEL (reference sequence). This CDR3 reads CASSQGPILGARGELFF.

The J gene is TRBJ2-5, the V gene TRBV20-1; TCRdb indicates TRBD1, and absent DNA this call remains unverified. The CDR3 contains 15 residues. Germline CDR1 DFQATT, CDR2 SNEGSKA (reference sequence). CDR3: CSAATGSGGQETQYF.

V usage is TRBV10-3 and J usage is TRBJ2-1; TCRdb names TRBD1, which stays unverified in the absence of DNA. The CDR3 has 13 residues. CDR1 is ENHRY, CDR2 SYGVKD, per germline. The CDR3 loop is CAISPPGRNEQFF.